This note documents a single T cell receptor beta chain sequence. A junction end diverges from the germline sequence, so it may reflect a read error. This table comes from immunoSEQ multiplex PCR, and its TCRdb copy is limited to in-frame clones, with some not included. The sample carries tens of thousands of clones, roughly 92% recorded once. This sample stems from a study of T cell changes during pregnancy in multiple sclerosis. This CDR3 is 13 amino acids long. Germline CDR1 is LNHDA and CDR2 is SQIVND (reference sequence). This receptor was obtained from a female donor with multiple sclerosis, enrolled in a pregnancy study. Material: CD8+ T cells from peripheral blood mononuclear cells, obtained in the second trimester of pregnancy. The chain joins TRBV19 to TRBJ1-1; D is unclear. The CDR3 here is CASRIGPNTEAFF. CDR3 nucleotides: TGTGCCAGTAGGATAGGGCCGAACACTGAAGCTTTCTTT.